This T cell receptor (beta chain) was found in a study of T cells after posttransplantation cyclophosphamide. Study outcomes and limitations: Donor CD8+ memory clones often dominated recipient blood repertoires at later times.

The germline CDR1 and CDR2 sequences are PRHDT and FYEKMQ (reference sequence). Deletions cut 2 bases from V and 4 bases from J, with 11 bases between. This CDR3 is built from 14 residues. TCRdb keeps only in-frame clones here, not all; method: immunoSEQ multiplex PCR. The sample holds 45,000 to 60,000 clones, about 91% seen once. In this sample, this clone turned up once. What it binds is not known. Sequenced material: PBMCs. V is TRBV13 and J is TRBJ1-1; maybe TRBD1 (6 bases). This receptor was identified in a woman aged 50 to 65 in good health and a related stem cell transplant donor. CDR3 nucleotide sequence: TGTGCCAGCAGCTTATTAACAGGGCGCACTGAAGCTTTCTTT. The encoded protein is CASSLLTGRTEAFF.